This T cell receptor (beta chain) was captured by sequencing in a study of cytomegalovirus exposure and HLA in healthy donors. Study background: Ancestry clustering placed more than 80% of approximately 370 genotyped donors in the Caucasian-associated cluster.

As for this clone: Its target is unknown.

The CDR3 runs to 16 residues. Unmatched junction bases numbered 5, after V lost 0 bases and J lost 4 bases. Germline V CDR1 and CDR2: SGHNT, YENEEA. PCR employed 60 Vbeta and 13 Jbeta primers. Clones were read by immunoSEQ multiplex PCR, and TCRdb kept only the in-frame ones, dropping some. This table holds about 140,000 clones, approximately 84% found once. General study findings and limits: Follow-up analysis seemed to connect common viral pathogens with several of the most significant clusters identified. Information on immune exposure was restricted to one variable (CMV serostatus). Follow-up analysis later connected one missense variant in DCLRE1C with trimming of TCR beta V- and J-genes.

The chain carries TRBV11-3 and TRBJ2-1; 8 nucleotides match TRBD1. This sequence was found in a man in his thirties or forties in good health and CMV-seropositive. Sequencing was performed on PBMCs. The CDR3 region has the DNA TGTGCCAGCAGCTTAGAAGGGACAGGCAATTACAATGAGCAGTTCTTC. Protein: CASSLEGTGNYNEQFF.